What follows is one TCR beta chain and its context. J was trimmed by 0 bases and V by 2 bases; bases with no gene match: 2. In germline, CDR1 is SEHNR, CDR2 FQNEAQ (reference sequence). The CDR3 is 15 amino acids. This entry comes from a study of blood T cell repertoires in COVID-19. About the research overall: From the United States, Italy and Spain came samples of acute and convalescent COVID-19.

As handled by the study authors: Estimation of nucleated cell counts was performed using reference gene primer amplification. Generated by immunoSEQ multiplex PCR, the TCRdb table keeps only in-frame clones and is missing some. Clone size and the V and J calls come from that table; the DNA yielded D and trimming. The table includes fewer than 200,000 clones, about 80% detected once. The chain links TRBV7-9 to TRBJ2-3, with 7 bases matching TRBD2. This TCR derives from a woman in her 70s with acute or convalescent COVID-19. The source material was peripheral blood. The CDR3 DNA reads TGTGCCAGCAGCTTAAGGCGGGGGAGCACAGATACGCAGTATTTT. Amino acid sequence: CASSLRRGSTDTQYF.